This record looks at one T cell receptor (beta chain) sequence and its context. The sample contains more than one DNA sequence encoding this CDR3. Between the trimmed V and J ends, which lost 3 bases and 0 bases, there was a span of 6 bases. The germline CDR1 and CDR2 sequences are LNHDA and SQIVND (reference sequence). This CDR3 spans 13 amino acids. The data belong to a study of blood T cell repertoires in COVID-19. Clones were read by immunoSEQ multiplex PCR, and TCRdb kept only the in-frame ones, dropping some. Among roughly 250,000 clones listed, over 70% were seen once. V is TRBV19 and J is TRBJ2-7; D not certain. The sample was peripheral blood. This clonotype originated in a middle-aged man with active or convalescent COVID-19. The CDR3 region is CASSIQDSYEQYF. In DNA, the CDR3 is TGTGCCAGTAGTATTCAGGACTCCTACGAGCAGTACTTC.